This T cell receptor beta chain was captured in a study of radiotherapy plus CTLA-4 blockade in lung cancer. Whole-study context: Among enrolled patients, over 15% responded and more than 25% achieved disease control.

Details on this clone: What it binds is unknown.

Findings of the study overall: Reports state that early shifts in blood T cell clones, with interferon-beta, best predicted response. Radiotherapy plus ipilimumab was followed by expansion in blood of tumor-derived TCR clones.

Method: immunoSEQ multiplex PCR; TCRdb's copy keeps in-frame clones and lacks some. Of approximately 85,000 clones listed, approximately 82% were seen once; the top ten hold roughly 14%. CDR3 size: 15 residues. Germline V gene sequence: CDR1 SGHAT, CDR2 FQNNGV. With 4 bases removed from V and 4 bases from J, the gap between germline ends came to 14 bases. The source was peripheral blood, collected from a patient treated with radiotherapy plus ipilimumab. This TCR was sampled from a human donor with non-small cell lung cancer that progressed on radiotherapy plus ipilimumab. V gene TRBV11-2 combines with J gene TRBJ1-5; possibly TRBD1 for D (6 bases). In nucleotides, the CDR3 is TGTGCCAGCAGCTCGACAATCCAGGGGAATCAGCCCCAGCATTTT. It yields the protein CASSSTIQGNQPQHF.